Included here is one T cell receptor beta chain sequence, with context. Its target is not known. This entry comes from a study of identical twins. General study results and limits: For monozygotic twins, models underestimated out-of-frame TCR alpha sharing. Beta clonotypes that were abundant in cord blood contained fewer insertions, a pattern absent from memory repertoires.

Germline loops: CDR1 MDHEN, CDR2 SYDVKM. The CDR3 runs to 14 residues. With 7 bases removed from V and 5 bases from J, the gap between germline ends came to 17 bases. Unique molecular identifiers were present on cDNA, and template switching added a universal primer site. From the 5' RACE reads, TCRdb called clonotypes with MiXCR, one entry per CDR3 protein. The top ten hold less than 2% of the sample, which has hundreds of thousands of distinct CDR3 sequences, around 6.9% seen once. These records were also assigned to another study, of yellow fever vaccine responses in identical twins. That source notes: In identical twins, vaccine T cell responses appeared partly shared and partly individual.

The sequence derives from a young woman in good health. The chain carries TRBV28 and TRBJ1-1, with D maybe TRBD1 (6 bases). Sequencing input: memory (CD45RO+) T cells sorted from blood. The DNA of the CDR3 is TGTGCCAGCAATCGACGGGGGGCGGGAACTGAAGCTTTCTTT. Amino acid sequence: CASNRRGAGTEAFF.